The clone carrying this T cell receptor beta chain came up many times. What it recognizes is unknown. TCRdb itself ran the PCR reads through MiXCR, one entry per CDR3 protein. This table has 300,000 to 400,000 distinct CDR3 sequences, 20% to 25% appearing once. The data were taken from a study of molecular identifiers for immune sequencing clone quantification. Study-wide points: Clones above 20 RNA copies contained over 98% of effector molecules but under 1% of naive ones.

Sorting was used to obtain naive CD8 T cells (CD8+CD4-CCR7+CD45RA+). Trimming removed 6 bases from V and 0 bases from J; junction bases left unmatched: 12. In germline, CDR1 is KGHSH, CDR2 LQKENI. The CDR3 contains 18 residues. The sequenced material came from naive CD8+ T cells from blood, with Jurkat cell RNA spiked in. Documented subset: FACS-sorted CD8+CD4-CCR7+CD45RA+ naive T cells. This rearrangement joins TRBV18 to TRBJ2-3, with TRBD2 matching 10 bases. The TCR was taken from a human donor in good health. Some libraries in this study had Jurkat cell RNA spiked in. The CDR3, as DNA: TGTGCCAGCTCGGCAGGGACTAGCGAACATCCTAGCACAGATACGCAGTATTTT. Protein sequence: CASSAGTSEHPSTDTQYF. The full variable domain, with the rest looked up from reference TRBV18 and TRBJ2-3, is NAGVMQNPRHLVRRRGQEARLRCSPMKGHSHVYWYRQLPEEGLKFMVYLQKENIIDESGMPKERFSAEFPKEGPSILRIQQVVRGDSAAYFCASSAGTSEHPSTDTQYFGPGTRLTVL.